What follows are 29 T cell receptor beta chains derived from one specimen sequenced in a study of post-analysis software for immune sequencing data. General study points: About five TRBV segments, including TRBV5-6, TRBV5-1 and TRBV20-1, were more frequent in patients than controls.

Unique molecular identifiers tagged the TCR beta cDNA libraries. TCRdb itself ran the PCR reads through MiXCR, one entry per CDR3 protein. The sample lists approximately 690,000 distinct CDR3 sequences; approximately 60% were seen once. These TCRs are of unknown antigen specificity. Sequenced sample: blood. All receptors derive from a girl aged 2-10 years with multiple sclerosis.

This clonotype was counted between two and nine times. The chain employs TRBV7-9 and TRBJ1-5; 10 bases align to TRBD1. The CDR3 runs to 15 residues. V lost 3 bases and J lost 3; bases outside the gene matches: 2. Germline CDR1 SEHNR, CDR2 FQNEAQ (reference sequence). The CDR3 DNA reads as TGTGCCAGCAGCTTCGGGACAGGGGTCAATCAGCCCCAGCATTTT. This translates into CASSFGTGVNQPQHF.

J is TRBJ1-1 and V is TRBV6-5; 8 bases are a match to TRBD1. Germline V CDR1 and CDR2: MNHEY, SVGAGI. CDR3 length: 15 amino acids. J lost 3 bases, V lost 2 bases, and 5 bases had no gene match. In DNA form, the CDR3 reads TGTGCCAGCAGTTACGAAGGCAGGGGGCACACTGAAGCTTTCTTT. Protein sequence: CASSYEGRGHTEAFF.

This clonotype has just a few counts. The chain joins TRBV20-1 to TRBJ2-7; 7 bases align to TRBD2. V was clipped by 3 bases and J by 2 bases; unmatched bases: 7. The CDR3 spans 14 residues. In germline, CDR1 is DFQATT, CDR2 SNEGSKA (reference sequence). CDR3 in amino acids: CSASPGTITYEQYF. The CDR3 nucleotides read TGCAGTGCTAGCCCCGGGACTATAACCTACGAGCAGTACTTC.

The gene calls are TRBV6-6 and TRBJ1-2; D is perhaps TRBD1 (5 bases). Germline V gene sequence: CDR1 MNHNY, CDR2 SVGAGI (reference sequence). Trimming shortened V by 5 bases and J by 1 base, and 17 bases separated the two germline ends. This CDR3 contains 16 residues. The CDR3 loop is CASSRIVSRVNYGYTF. CDR3 DNA: TGTGCCAGCAGTCGCATCGTCTCCAGGGTTAACTATGGCTACACCTTC.

This clonotype occurred a few times. The V and J genes are TRBV12-3 or TRBV12-4 and TRBJ1-1; D gene unclear. CDR3 length equals 15 residues. V was trimmed by 3 bases and J by 6 bases, leaving 17 bases between them. CDR3 nucleotides: TGTGCCAGCAGTTTTGACGCCAGCCAGGAGTCTGAAGCTTTCTTT. As protein: CASSFDASQESEAFF.

The chain joins TRBV7-9 to TRBJ2-7; the D is unclear. Deletions cut 2 bases from V and 6 bases from J, with 8 bases between. Germline assignment: CDR1 SEHNR and CDR2 FQNEAQ (reference sequence). This CDR3 region has 12 residues. CDR3 protein: CASSLKAGEQYF. The CDR3 nucleotides read TGTGCCAGCAGCTTAAAAGCTGGCGAGCAGTACTTC.

The rearrangement uses TRBV12-3 or TRBV12-4 and TRBJ2-1; 14 nucleotides match TRBD2. Trimming at V came to 7 bases and at J to 1 base, leaving 6 bases not matched to a gene. CDR3 length: 17 amino acids. DNA for the CDR3: TGTGCCAGCACCGGGACTAGCGGGGGTGGGTCCTACAATGAGCAGTTCTTC. This translates into CASTGTSGGGSYNEQFF.

The rearrangement joins TRBV29-1 to TRBJ2-3; 8 bases align to TRBD1. With 5 bases clipped from V and 3 bases from J, the junction kept 7 bases outside the gene matches. Germline V CDR1 and CDR2: SQVTM, ANQGSEA. CDR3 length equals 14 residues. The CDR3 sequence is CSVIRTGKTDTQYF. The CDR3 coding sequence is TGCAGCGTTATTCGGACAGGGAAGACAGATACGCAGTATTTT.

V usage is TRBV28 and J usage is TRBJ2-4, with D perhaps matching TRBD1 or TRBD2 (7 bases each). V was clipped by 8 bases and J by 9 bases, with 14 bases between them. Germline CDR1 reads MDHEN; CDR2 reads SYDVKM. This CDR3 is 12 amino acids long. CDR3 coding DNA: TGTGCCAGCCAGGGGGGGCGGGCCATTCAGTACTTC. It codes for CASQGGRAIQYF.

The V and J genes are TRBV29-1 and TRBJ2-7; no reliable D call. Between the trimmed V and J ends, which lost 1 base and 6 bases, there was a span of 7 bases. CDR1 and CDR2 from the germline V gene are SQVTM and ANQGSEA. The CDR3 runs 11 residues. CDR3 residues: CSVEVGSEQYF. The CDR3 nucleotides read TGCAGCGTTGAAGTGGGATCCGAGCAGTACTTC.

The rearrangement joins TRBV7-8 to TRBJ2-7; 11 bases line up with TRBD2. CDR3 length: 15 amino acids. Per the germline V gene, CDR1 is SGHVS and CDR2 is FQNEAQ. Trimming removed 5 bases from V and 6 bases from J; junction bases left unmatched: 9. The CDR3 loop reads CASSLLAGGGGEQYF. CDR3 bases: TGTGCCAGCAGCCTCTTAGCGGGAGGGGGTGGCGAGCAGTACTTC.

The chain carries TRBV20-1 and TRBJ2-1; D ambiguous. Germline V lookup: CDR1 DFQATT, CDR2 SNEGSKA (reference sequence). Trimming pared 5 bases from V and 0 bases from J, leaving 14 bases between. This CDR3 region has 15 residues. CDR3 region: CSAVTVASSYNEQFF. The CDR3 DNA reads TGCAGTGCTGTGACTGTCGCGAGCTCCTACAATGAGCAGTTCTTC.

This clonotype came up a few times. This chain connects TRBV14 to TRBJ2-1, with 7 bases lining up with TRBD2. Germline CDR1 SGHDN, CDR2 FVKESK. CDR3 length: 16 residues. V lost 2 bases to trimming and J lost 4 bases; unmatched junction nucleotides: 8. The CDR3 region is CASSQPQAGSYNEQFF. The CDR3 DNA reads TGTGCCAGCAGCCAACCCCAAGCGGGGTCATACAATGAGCAGTTCTTC.

The chain recombines TRBV20-1 with TRBJ2-1; D gene unclear. The end of the DNA is better explained by TRBJ2-7, so the J call may be wrong. Germline V gene lookup returns CDR1 DFQATT and CDR2 SNEGSKA (reference sequence). This CDR3 comprises 13 residues. CDR3 region: CSARRASYNEQYF. The CDR3, as DNA: TGCAGTGCTAGACGGGCCTCCTACAATGAGCAGTACTTC.

This clonotype is a singleton in its sample. This chain links TRBV7-2 with TRBJ2-3; 10 positions match TRBD2. CDR1 and CDR2 (germline): SGHTA, FQGNSA. With V trimmed by 1 base and J by 4 bases, 5 bases remained unmatched. The CDR3 is 16 amino acids. CDR3 DNA: TGTGCCAGCAGCTTAGAAGGGCTAGCGGGGGCAGATACGCAGTATTTT. This codes for CASSLEGLAGADTQYF.

This sequence joins TRBV7-9 and TRBJ1-6, with 7 bases lining up with TRBD1. After removal of 3 bases from V and 8 bases from J, the junction contained 1 base not matched to a gene. This CDR3 contains 13 residues. Germline CDR1 SEHNR, CDR2 FQNEAQ (reference sequence). As DNA, the CDR3 is TGTGCCAGCAGCTTCACAGGGGATTCACCCCTCCACTTT. Its translation is CASSFTGDSPLHF.

In this sample, this clonotype turned up many times. The genes are TRBV6-6 and TRBJ1-2, with D tentatively TRBD1 (5 bases). Germline CDR1 is MNHNY and CDR2 is SVGAGI (reference sequence). Between the trimmed V and J ends, which lost 5 bases and 8 bases, there was a span of 15 bases. The CDR3 totals 13 residues. In DNA form, the CDR3 reads TGTGCCAGCAGTGCTCGGGGGGAATTAGGCTACACCTTC. It is translated as CASSARGELGYTF.

The table lists this clonotype with a few counts. The chain joins TRBV14 to TRBJ2-7; 12 nucleotides line up with TRBD2. J was trimmed by 4 bases and V by 4 bases; bases with no gene match: 5. This CDR3 has 15 residues. In germline, CDR1 is SGHDN, CDR2 FVKESK. The CDR3 spells CASSLETSGGYEQYF. Here the CDR3 DNA reads TGTGCCAGCAGCCTCGAGACTAGCGGGGGTTACGAGCAGTACTTC.

The genes are TRBV7-6 and TRBJ2-3, with 8 bases matching TRBD1. CDR3 length: 16 residues. The J segment lost 7 bases and the V segment lost 4 bases, leaving 13 bases of the junction unmatched. Germline loops: CDR1 SGHVS, CDR2 FNYEAQ. CDR3 DNA: TGTGCCAGCAGCTCGCGGACAGGGAGAGAGGGGAATACGCAGTATTTT. It translates to CASSSRTGREGNTQYF.

This chain joins TRBV29-1 and TRBJ2-1; weak D call: TRBD2 (6 bases). The germline V gene has CDR1 SQVTM and CDR2 ANQGSEA. There are 15 residues in the CDR3. V lost 1 base and J lost 7, with 17 bases in between. The CDR3 protein is CSVEGEDGPTNEQFF. In nucleotides, the CDR3 is TGCAGCGTTGAAGGGGAGGACGGACCAACTAATGAGCAGTTCTTC.

The chain is built from TRBV29-1 and TRBJ2-3; perhaps D is TRBD1 or TRBD2 (5 bases each). The CDR3 length is 14 residues. Trimming removed 3 bases from V and 1 base from J, with 11 bases in between. CDR1 is SQVTM and CDR2 is ANQGSEA in the germline V gene. CDR3 sequence: CSVDSGTRTDTQYF. The CDR3 DNA sequence: TGCAGCGTTGACTCCGGGACCCGCACAGATACGCAGTATTTT.

Here the CDR3 DNA reads TGCAGTGCTAGGGGGGATGAAGAGACCCAGTACTTC. Its translation is CSARGDEETQYF. The J gene is TRBJ2-5, the V gene TRBV20-1; D is tentatively TRBD1 or TRBD2 (5 bases each). Trimming left V 3 bases short and J 3 bases short, with 8 bases between. Germline V gene lookup returns CDR1 DFQATT and CDR2 SNEGSKA (reference sequence). The CDR3 covers 12 residues.

The chain couples TRBV5-1 to TRBJ2-7; no firm D call. Trimming stripped 0 bases from V and 2 bases from J, with 12 bases between. CDR1 and CDR2 from the germline V gene are SGHRS and YFSETQ. CDR3 length: 15 amino acids. CDR3 bases: TGCGCCAGCAGCTTGGCTATCGGGCTGGCCTACGAGCAGTACTTC. Protein product: CASSLAIGLAYEQYF.

This chain connects TRBV10-3 to TRBJ1-4; D gene uncertain. The germline V gene encodes CDR1 ENHRY and CDR2 SYGVKD. V was cut by 2 bases and J by 6 bases, with 10 bases left in between. The CDR3 loop spans 14 amino acids. The CDR3 region is CAISEDPVDEKLFF. For the CDR3, the DNA is TGTGCCATCAGTGAGGACCCAGTCGATGAAAAACTGTTTTTT.

This clonotype was seen a few times. The gene calls are TRBV12-3 or TRBV12-4 and TRBJ1-1; the match to TRBD1 covers 7 bases. J lost 2 bases, V lost 6 bases, and 9 bases had no gene match. The CDR3 runs 15 residues. The CDR3 nucleotides read TGTGCCAGCAGGACTCCCGGGACAGCTAACACTGAAGCTTTCTTT. Protein sequence: CASRTPGTANTEAFF.

V gene TRBV5-1 combines with J gene TRBJ2-7; no definite D call. The V and J ends lost 5 bases and 1 base respectively, with 10 bases between them. The CDR3 runs 13 residues. Germline lookup yields CDR1 SGHRS and CDR2 YFSETQ. CDR3 DNA sequence: TGCGCCAGCAGGAGTCACAGATCCTACGAGCAGTACTTC. This sequence encodes CASRSHRSYEQYF. Using reference TRBV5-1 and TRBJ2-7 for the parts outside the CDR3, the full variable domain is KAGVTQTPRYLIKTRGQQVTLSCSPISGHRSVSWYQQTPGQGLQFLFEYFSETQRNKGNFPGRFSGRQFSNSRSEMNVSTLELGDSALYLCASRSHRSYEQYFGPGTRLTVT.

The V and J genes are TRBV29-1 and TRBJ2-5, with a possible D match to TRBD1 (7 bases). Germline V gives CDR1 SQVTM, CDR2 ANQGSEA. CDR3 size: 14 residues. Trimming pared 6 bases from V and 8 bases from J, leaving 22 bases between. CDR3 nucleotide sequence: TGCAGCGTCCAAGGGGGGACAGCATGGGAAACCCAGTACTTC. It yields the protein CSVQGGTAWETQYF.

This clonotype was detected only a few times. The rearrangement joins TRBV20-1 to TRBJ2-7; D ambiguous. V gave up 2 bases and J gave up 0 bases, with 17 bases separating them. CDR3 length: 16 residues. Germline CDR1 DFQATT, CDR2 SNEGSKA (reference sequence). CDR3 residues: CSARNLPRHVSYEQYF. CDR3 DNA: TGCAGTGCTAGAAATCTCCCCCGACATGTCTCCTACGAGCAGTACTTC.

The rearrangement joins TRBV6-5 to TRBJ1-3; a possible D gene is TRBD1 (5 bases). Germline loops: CDR1 MNHEY, CDR2 SVGAGI. The CDR3 has 14 residues. Trimming removed 4 bases at V and 7 bases at J, with 14 bases between. The CDR3 DNA reads as TGTGCCAGCAGTTCCCGCCAGGGAGGCAACACCATATATTTT. This codes for CASSSRQGGNTIYF.